The 24 T cell receptor beta chains below come from one sample, sequenced in a study of blood T cell repertoires in COVID-19. The method was immunoSEQ multiplex PCR; TCRdb's version includes in-frame clones alone and lacks a portion of them. The sample lists 95,000 to 100,000 clones, roughly nine tenths seen once, with roughly a sixth in the top ten. Material: peripheral blood. Source of these receptors: a man between 45 and 60 years old with acute or convalescent COVID-19.

V usage is TRBV20-1 and J usage is TRBJ1-2; 8 nucleotides line up with TRBD1. This CDR3 comprises 14 residues. V shed 3 bases, J shed 5 bases, and the junction held 8 bases outside the gene matches. Germline V gives CDR1 DFQATT, CDR2 SNEGSKA (reference sequence). The CDR3 here is CSASISDRAYGYTF. The CDR3 region has the DNA TGCAGTGCTAGTATCTCGGACAGGGCGTATGGCTACACCTTC.

The rearrangement joins TRBV7-8 to TRBJ2-3, with TRBD2 matching 8 bases. This CDR3 spans 18 amino acids. V shed 3 bases and J 2 bases; nucleotides not matched to a gene: 13. CDR1 is SGHVS, CDR2 FQNEAQ, per germline. The CDR3 DNA follows: TGTGCCAGCAGCTTCCCCACGGGGGGGCCAATTGTCACAGATACGCAGTATTTT. Translating it yields CASSFPTGGPIVTDTQYF.

The CDR3 is CSVDPQGLVGYTF. The CDR3 DNA is TGCAGCGTTGACCCGCAGGGGTTAGTGGGCTACACCTTC. The V and J genes are TRBV29-1 and TRBJ1-2; a possible D gene is TRBD1 (6 bases). V lost 3 bases and J lost 8, with 16 bases in between. The CDR3 is 13 amino acids. CDR1 SQVTM and CDR2 ANQGSEA come from the germline V gene.

The rearrangement joins TRBV18 to TRBJ2-3; TRBD2 agrees at 9 bases. Germline V gene lookup returns CDR1 KGHSH and CDR2 LQKENI. The length of the CDR3 is 15 residues. The V gene end was trimmed by 3 bases and the J gene end by 2 bases; junction bases not matched to a gene: 3. CDR3 in DNA: TGTGCCAGCTCACCGACTAGCGGCGACACAGATACGCAGTATTTT. It specifies CASSPTSGDTDTQYF.

The chain combines TRBV5-4 with TRBJ2-7, with 7 positions matching TRBD2. V was pared by 3 bases and J by 7 bases, with 7 bases of the junction left unmatched. CDR1 and CDR2 from the germline V gene are SGHNT and YYREEE (reference sequence). The CDR3 has 13 residues. In DNA, the CDR3 is TGTGCCAGCAGCTCCCCGGTCGGGGGGGAGCAGTACTTC. Its protein product is CASSSPVGGEQYF.

The J gene is TRBJ2-3, the V gene TRBV12-3 or TRBV12-4, with D hard to call. This CDR3 is 12 amino acids long. V was trimmed by 2 bases and J by 6 bases, leaving 6 bases between them. The chain's CDR3 is CASSLLFDTQYF. The DNA for the CDR3 is TGTGCCAGCAGTTTACTGTTTGATACGCAGTATTTT.

J is TRBJ2-5 and V is TRBV11-2; 7 nucleotides match TRBD2. There are 15 residues in the CDR3. CDR1 is SGHAT, CDR2 FQNNGV, per germline. V lost 0 bases, J lost 5 bases, and 6 bases stayed unmatched. In DNA, the CDR3 is TGTGCCAGCAGCTTAGATCCGGGGCGGGGGGAGACCCAGTACTTC. The encoded protein is CASSLDPGRGETQYF. Looking up the rest from reference TRBV11-2 and TRBJ2-5 gives the full variable domain: EAGVAQSPRYKIIEKRQSVAFWCNPISGHATLYWYQQILGQGPKLLIQFQNNGVVDDSQLPKDRFSAERLKGVDSTLKIQPAKLEDSAVYLCASSLDPGRGETQYFGPGTRLLVL.

This chain links TRBV7-2 with TRBJ1-5; 9 bases agree with TRBD1. Trimming at V came to 6 bases and at J to 6 bases, leaving 12 bases not matched to a gene. The germline gives CDR1 SGHTA, CDR2 FQGNSA. This CDR3 comprises 16 residues. CDR3 amino acids: CASSNPGQGGFQPQHF. The CDR3 DNA is TGTGCCAGCAGTAATCCGGGACAGGGAGGATTTCAGCCCCAGCATTTT.

The V and J genes are TRBV6-5 and TRBJ2-3; TRBD2 agrees at 7 bases. The V gene end was trimmed by 6 bases and the J gene end by 4 bases; junction bases not matched to a gene: 4. Germline CDR1 is MNHEY and CDR2 is SVGAGI. The CDR3 runs to 13 residues. Written as DNA, the CDR3 is TGTGCCAGCAGCCGGGGGAGGGCAGATACGCAGTATTTT. It yields the protein CASSRGRADTQYF.

V and J are TRBV27 and TRBJ2-3; tentative D call: TRBD1 (5 bases). Germline CDR1 and CDR2: MNHEY and SMNVEV (reference sequence). Trimming left V 4 bases short and J 2 bases short, with 22 bases between. CDR3 size: 18 residues. The CDR3, as DNA: TGTGCCAGCAGTTCGACGTTGTGGGGCAGATTGCCCACAGATACGCAGTATTTT. As protein: CASSSTLWGRLPTDTQYF.

This chain uses TRBV6-5 with TRBJ1-2; 9 positions match TRBD1. The CDR3 totals 15 residues. Trimming removed 6 bases from V and 4 bases from J; junction bases left unmatched: 9. Germline CDR1 is MNHEY and CDR2 is SVGAGI. CDR3 loop: CASRQGAPILYGYTF. CDR3 coding DNA: TGTGCCAGCAGACAGGGGGCGCCGATACTCTATGGCTACACCTTC.

The rearrangement joins TRBV10-3 to TRBJ1-5; no clear D gene. CDR1 is ENHRY and CDR2 is SYGVKD in the germline V gene. This CDR3 is built from 14 residues. The V end was cut by 8 bases, the J end by 0 bases, with 11 bases between. This CDR3 reads CAIRPENSNQPQHF. In DNA, the CDR3 is TGTGCCATCCGCCCGGAGAATAGCAATCAGCCCCAGCATTTT.

The chain employs TRBV25-1 and TRBJ2-1; 8 nucleotides align to TRBD2. The germline gives CDR1 MGHDK, CDR2 SYGVNS. This CDR3 has 15 residues. Losses at the gene ends were 8 bases for V and 3 bases for J; bases not matched to a gene: 9. The CDR3 loop reads CASLSERGYYNEQFF. The CDR3 DNA is TGTGCCAGCCTCTCGGAGCGGGGGTACTACAATGAGCAGTTCTTC.

The rearrangement links TRBV21-1 to TRBJ1-3; the D call in the table, TRBD1, was not verified against the DNA. TRBV21-1 is noted as a pseudogene. This CDR3 has 17 amino acids. CDR3 in DNA: TGTGCCAGCAGCCCCCCACGGACAGGGGACTCTGGAAACACCATATATTTT. Protein: CASSPPRTGDSGNTIYF.

V and J are TRBV6-2 or TRBV6-3 and TRBJ2-7, with a tentative D call TRBD2 (5 bases). Trimming removed 0 bases from V and 3 bases from J, with 15 bases in between. This CDR3 region has 16 residues. Germline CDR1 MNHEY, CDR2 SVGEGT. Written as DNA, the CDR3 is TGTGCCAGCAGTTACTCGAACTCCGCACGGGGCTACGAGCAGTACTTC. It translates to CASSYSNSARGYEQYF.

This clone was detected only a few times. The rearrangement joins TRBV28 to TRBJ2-7; 9 bases match TRBD1. The CDR3 runs to 16 residues. V dropped 5 bases and J dropped 4; count of bases not matched to a gene: 12. Per the germline V gene, CDR1 is MDHEN and CDR2 is SYDVKM. In nucleotides, the CDR3 is TGTGCCAGCAGTCCTATAACAGGGGGCGTGTTGTACGAGCAGTACTTC. Translating it yields CASSPITGGVLYEQYF.

The chain couples TRBV4-1 to TRBJ2-7; TRBD2 might be the D (5 bases). CDR1 and CDR2 (germline): MGHRA, YSYEKL. V was trimmed by 2 bases and J by 4 bases, leaving 15 bases between them. The CDR3 has 15 amino acids. This chain's CDR3 is CASSQSIIGLYEQYF. DNA for the CDR3: TGCGCCAGCAGCCAAAGCATCATCGGACTGTACGAGCAGTACTTC.

This clone was recorded only once. The V call is TRBV5-1, the J call TRBJ2-1, with D tentatively TRBD2 (6 bases). Germline values: CDR1 SGHRS, CDR2 YFSETQ. The CDR3 has 16 amino acids. Between the trimmed V and J ends, which lost 2 bases and 0 bases, there was a span of 12 bases. The CDR3 nucleotides are TGCGCCAGCAGCTTCGGTGACGGGGGCTCCTACAATGAGCAGTTCTTC. Translation: CASSFGDGGSYNEQFF.

This clone was detected only a few times. This sequence joins TRBV27 and TRBJ2-7, with 7 bases that match TRBD1. The V segment lost 4 bases and the J segment 9 bases; nucleotides outside the gene matches: 15. From germline, CDR1 is MNHEY and CDR2 SMNVEV (reference sequence). The CDR3 is 15 residues long. This CDR3 is CASSSPLVRGRGQYF. As DNA, the CDR3 is TGTGCCAGCAGTTCCCCTTTGGTTAGGGGGCGTGGGCAGTACTTC.

V usage is TRBV19 and J usage is TRBJ1-2, with TRBD1 matching over 8 bases. Germline assignment: CDR1 LNHDA and CDR2 SQIVND (reference sequence). CDR3 length: 13 amino acids. The V gene end was trimmed by 7 bases and the J gene end by 8 bases; junction bases not matched to a gene: 9. The CDR3 here is CASKADRGWGYTF. The DNA for the CDR3 is TGTGCCAGTAAAGCCGACAGGGGCTGGGGCTACACCTTC. Full variable domain (missing parts from reference TRBV19 and TRBJ1-2): DGGITQSPKYLFRKEGQNVTLSCEQNLNHDAMYWYRQDPGQGLRLIYYSQIVNDFQKGDIAEGYSVSREKKESFPLTVTSAQKNPTAFYLCASKADRGWGYTFGSGTRLTVV.

This rearrangement joins TRBV3-1 (or the pseudogene TRBV3-2) to TRBJ1-5; a weak D match, TRBD1 (5 bases). Germline CDR1 and CDR2: LGHDT and YNNKEL (reference sequence). The CDR3 totals 13 residues. Deletions cut 4 bases from V and 5 bases from J, with 9 bases between. The CDR3 is CASSPGGDQPQHF. DNA for the CDR3: TGTGCCAGCAGCCCCGGGGGGGATCAGCCCCAGCATTTT.

V and J are TRBV3-1 (or the pseudogene TRBV3-2) and TRBJ1-5; 10 bases agree with TRBD1. The CDR3 runs 14 residues. V dropped 4 bases and J dropped 4; count of bases not matched to a gene: 1. The germline gives CDR1 LGHDT, CDR2 YNNKEL (reference sequence). The CDR3 DNA follows: TGTGCCAGCAGCCGGACAGGGGGAAATCAGCCCCAGCATTTT. This encodes CASSRTGGNQPQHF.

The gene calls are TRBV6-5 and TRBJ2-5, with 10 nucleotides matching TRBD2. The germline V gene has CDR1 MNHEY and CDR2 SVGAGI. Trimming took 5 bases from V and 5 from J; bases not matched to a gene: 8. This CDR3 spans 15 amino acids. CDR3 DNA: TGTGCCAGCAGTCCTATCTTAGCGGGGGGTGAGACCCAGTACTTC. Its translation is CASSPILAGGETQYF.

The chain employs TRBV5-4 and TRBJ2-5; no clear D gene. CDR3 length: 14 residues. The germline gives CDR1 SGHNT, CDR2 YYREEE (reference sequence). The V end was cut by 0 bases, the J end by 2 bases, with 8 bases between. In DNA, the CDR3 is TGTGCCAGCAGCTTGGGTGGAGTACAAGAGACCCAGTACTTC. Translation: CASSLGGVQETQYF.